Listed here are 22 T cell receptor beta chains from one sample, sequenced in a study of T cell responses to AZD1222 COVID-19 vaccine. Assay used: immunoSEQ multiplex PCR; TCRdb lists only in-frame clones, some missing. This repertoire shows some 140,000 clones, approximately 90% found once; its top ten account for roughly 8.9%. This sample comprised peripheral blood, obtained 28 days after the second AZD1222 dose. Receptor source: an adult who received the AZD1222 COVID-19 vaccine.

The chain has TRBV10-3 and TRBJ1-2, with D possibly being TRBD1 (5 bases). CDR3 length: 15 amino acids. Germline CDR1 ENHRY, CDR2 SYGVKD. Trimming shortened V by 4 bases and J by 2 bases, and 14 bases separated the two germline ends. The CDR3 nucleotides read TGTGCCATCAGTGCCGGGCAGGGCCCAAACTATGGCTACACCTTC. Translation: CAISAGQGPNYGYTF.

The chain couples TRBV20-1 to TRBJ1-1; no definite D call. Germline V gene lookup returns CDR1 DFQATT and CDR2 SNEGSKA (reference sequence). V was cut by 3 bases and J by 4 bases, with 12 bases left in between. CDR3 length: 13 amino acids. As DNA, the CDR3 is TGCAGTGCTAGTTCTGGAGGGTTCACTGAAGCTTTCTTT. It is translated as CSASSGGFTEAFF.

V and J are TRBV5-1 and TRBJ2-5; 7 bases line up with TRBD1. Trimming cost V 0 bases and J 5 bases; bases outside gene matches: 10. Looked up from germline, CDR1 is SGHRS and CDR2 is YFSETQ. This CDR3 comprises 16 residues. CDR3 nucleotides: TGCGCCAGCAGCTTGGGCAGTAACCCCAGGGGGGAGACCCAGTACTTC. This gives the protein CASSLGSNPRGETQYF.

V is TRBV18 and J is TRBJ1-1, with 9 bases aligning to TRBD1. The CDR3 contains 14 residues. CDR1 and CDR2 (germline): KGHSH, LQKENI. V gave up 5 bases and J gave up 3 bases; unmatched junction bases: 4. CDR3 sequence: CASSAQGADTEAFF. DNA of the CDR3: TGTGCCAGCTCAGCACAGGGGGCTGACACTGAAGCTTTCTTT.

V and J are TRBV7-9 and TRBJ2-1; 11 bases agree with TRBD2. J was trimmed by 4 bases and V by 1 base; bases with no gene match: 3. CDR3 length equals 16 residues. In germline, CDR1 is SEHNR, CDR2 FQNEAQ (reference sequence). CDR3 sequence: CASSLGTSGFYNEQFF. CDR3 DNA sequence: TGTGCCAGCAGCTTAGGGACTAGCGGGTTTTACAATGAGCAGTTCTTC.

This clone was recorded at least ten times. V usage is TRBV5-4 and J usage is TRBJ1-1; 7 bases line up with TRBD1. Trimming took 4 bases from V and 1 from J; bases not matched to a gene: 4. This CDR3 comprises 14 residues. Germline V lookup: CDR1 SGHNT, CDR2 YYREEE (reference sequence). The CDR3 DNA sequence: TGTGCCAGCAGCCTGGGACAGCAGAACACTGAAGCTTTCTTT. As protein: CASSLGQQNTEAFF.

The chain couples TRBV7-2 to TRBJ1-2, with TRBD1 as a possible D gene (5 bases). CDR1 is SGHTA, CDR2 FQGNSA, per germline. The CDR3 contains 15 residues. V lost 5 bases to trimming and J lost 3 bases, with 16 bases between them. In nucleotides, the CDR3 is TGTGCCAGCAGCCTCGGGACCCAGAGCTACTATGGCTACACCTTC. Translation gives CASSLGTQSYYGYTF.

The genes are TRBV5-1 and TRBJ1-4; the D gene is possibly TRBD1 (6 bases). The germline V and J ends were trimmed by 4 bases and 6 bases, with 16 bases remaining between them. This CDR3 spans 15 amino acids. Germline CDR1 and CDR2: SGHRS and YFSETQ. CDR3 sequence: CASSQTGGQYEKLFF. In DNA form, the CDR3 reads TGCGCCAGCAGCCAGACGGGGGGGCAGTATGAAAAACTGTTTTTT.

The chain recombines TRBV18 with TRBJ1-1, with TRBD1 matching 7 bases. Germline loops: CDR1 KGHSH, CDR2 LQKENI. The ends lost 0 bases at V and 5 bases at J; junction bases unmatched: 9. This CDR3 comprises 16 residues. The CDR3 loop reads CASSPPLHRGGTEAFF. The CDR3 DNA reads as TGTGCCAGCTCACCACCTCTTCACAGGGGAGGTACTGAAGCTTTCTTT.

This chain joins TRBV29-1 and TRBJ1-3; D uncertain. Trimming removed 6 bases from V and 2 bases from J, with 11 bases in between. This CDR3 has 13 residues. CDR1 and CDR2 from the germline V gene are SQVTM and ANQGSEA. The CDR3 is CSVWLLAGNTIYF. CDR3 in DNA: TGCAGCGTATGGCTCCTCGCTGGAAACACCATATATTTT.

The genes are TRBV12-3 or TRBV12-4 and TRBJ1-6, with D possibly TRBD1 on 5 matching bases. The CDR3 loop spans 13 amino acids. Trimming took off 3 bases at V and 10 bases at J, with 10 bases between the two ends. The CDR3 DNA follows: TGTGCCAGCAGTTTCCGGGACGGCTCACCCCTCCACTTT. As protein: CASSFRDGSPLHF.

The V gene is TRBV7-2, the J gene TRBJ1-6; the match to TRBD1 covers 8 bases. V shed 7 bases and J 5 bases; nucleotides not matched to a gene: 7. This CDR3 is built from 15 residues. Germline V lookup: CDR1 SGHTA, CDR2 FQGNSA. The CDR3 bases are TGTGCCAGCACTCTTTACAGGGGGGATAATTCACCCCTCCACTTT. Translated, it gives CASTLYRGDNSPLHF.

The chain employs TRBV6-4 and TRBJ1-1; 9 bases align to TRBD1. V dropped 3 bases and J dropped 1; count of bases not matched to a gene: 6. Germline assignment: CDR1 MRHNA and CDR2 SNTAGT. CDR3 length: 16 residues. In DNA form, the CDR3 reads TGTGCCAGCAGTGATTACGGGACAGGGCAGAACACTGAAGCTTTCTTT. As protein: CASSDYGTGQNTEAFF.

The CDR3 loop reads CASSTHPSTGGYGNTIYF. In DNA form, the CDR3 reads TGTGCCAGTAGTACACATCCCTCGACAGGGGGTTATGGAAACACCATATATTTT. The gene calls are TRBV19 and TRBJ1-3, with TRBD1 matching 9 bases. This CDR3 spans 18 amino acids. The trim removed 4 bases at V and 3 bases at J, leaving 13 bases unmatched. Per the germline V gene, CDR1 is LNHDA and CDR2 is SQIVND (reference sequence).

This clone was seen once. The chain couples TRBV5-1 to TRBJ2-1; TRBD2 aligns across 7 bases. Germline values: CDR1 SGHRS, CDR2 YFSETQ. CDR3 length equals 15 residues. V lost 1 base to trimming and J lost 3 bases; unmatched junction nucleotides: 4. In DNA form, the CDR3 reads TGCGCCAGCAGCTTGCTCGGGGGGAACTACAATGAGCAGTTCTTC. Translation: CASSLLGGNYNEQFF.

A single count supports this clone. The V and J genes are TRBV5-1 and TRBJ1-2; D call uncertain. V lost 5 bases to trimming and J lost 1 base, with 9 bases between them. Germline V gene lookup returns CDR1 SGHRS and CDR2 YFSETQ. The length of the CDR3 is 13 residues. The CDR3 nucleotides read TGCGCCAGCAGTAGAGAGAATAACTATGGCTACACCTTC. It codes for CASSRENNYGYTF. The entire variable domain, with the rest obtained from reference TRBV5-1 and TRBJ1-2, is as follows: KAGVTQTPRYLIKTRGQQVTLSCSPISGHRSVSWYQQTPGQGLQFLFEYFSETQRNKGNFPGRFSGRQFSNSRSEMNVSTLELGDSALYLCASSRENNYGYTFGSGTRLTVV.

The CDR3 is CASSSGGGSGEQFF. The CDR3 DNA follows: TGCGCCAGCAGCTCGGGCGGGGGGTCAGGAGAGCAGTTCTTC. The V call is TRBV5-1, the J call TRBJ2-1, with TRBD2 identical over 8 bases. V was clipped by 3 bases and J by 10 bases; unmatched bases: 9. Germline V gene lookup returns CDR1 SGHRS and CDR2 YFSETQ. The CDR3 loop spans 14 amino acids.

The chain combines TRBV11-2 with TRBJ1-5, with D unresolved. The germline V gene has CDR1 SGHAT and CDR2 FQNNGV. The CDR3 covers 14 residues. Trimming left V 3 bases short and J 2 bases short, with 8 bases between. The CDR3 region is CASSLGMGNQPQHF. CDR3 coding DNA: TGTGCCAGCAGCTTGGGGATGGGCAATCAGCCCCAGCATTTT.

As DNA, the CDR3 is TGTGCCTGGAGTCCCATACAGGTGGGCGGGCCCCAGCATTTT. Protein sequence: CAWSPIQVGGPQHF. This rearrangement joins TRBV30 to TRBJ1-5, with D possibly being TRBD1 (5 bases). The CDR3 consists of 14 residues. V lost 2 bases and J 9 bases, leaving 17 bases between the germline ends. The germline V gene has CDR1 GTSNPN and CDR2 SVGIG (reference sequence).

This chain joins TRBV4-1 and TRBJ2-1; D remains unclear. V lost 1 base and J lost 4, with 14 bases in between. The length of the CDR3 is 16 residues. Germline V lookup: CDR1 MGHRA, CDR2 YSYEKL. CDR3 DNA sequence: TGCGCCAGCAGCCAAGGACTCCTGTTCGCGTACAATGAGCAGTTCTTC. Translated: CASSQGLLFAYNEQFF.

This rearrangement joins TRBV12-3 or TRBV12-4 to TRBJ1-1; TRBD1 is a possible D gene (5 bases). This CDR3 is built from 11 residues. V lost 6 bases to trimming and J lost 11 bases, with 13 bases between them. The CDR3 region is CASSLGLGAFF. Here the CDR3 DNA reads TGTGCCAGCAGCTTGGGACTTGGGGCTTTCTTT.

The chain combines TRBV29-1 with TRBJ2-7; D may match TRBD1 or TRBD2 (5 bases each). This CDR3 has 14 residues. V was shortened by 6 bases and J by 1 base, with 16 bases between the two germline ends. Germline V gene lookup returns CDR1 SQVTM and CDR2 ANQGSEA. Here the CDR3 reads CSVMGRGRSYEQYF. The CDR3 region has the DNA TGCAGCGTCATGGGACGTGGCAGATCCTACGAGCAGTACTTC.